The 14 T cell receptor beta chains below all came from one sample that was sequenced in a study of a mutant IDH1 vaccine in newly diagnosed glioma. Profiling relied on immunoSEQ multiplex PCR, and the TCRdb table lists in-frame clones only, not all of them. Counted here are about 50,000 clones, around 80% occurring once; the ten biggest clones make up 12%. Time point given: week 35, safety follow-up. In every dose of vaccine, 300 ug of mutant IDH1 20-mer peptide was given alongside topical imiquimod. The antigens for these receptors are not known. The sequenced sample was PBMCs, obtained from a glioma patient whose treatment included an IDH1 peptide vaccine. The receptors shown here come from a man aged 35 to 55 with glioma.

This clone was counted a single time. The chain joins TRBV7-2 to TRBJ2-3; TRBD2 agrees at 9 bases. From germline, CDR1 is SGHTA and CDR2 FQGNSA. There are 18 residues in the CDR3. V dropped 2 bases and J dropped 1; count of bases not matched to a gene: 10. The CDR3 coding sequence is TGTGCCAGCAGCTTAACCACCCTAGCGGGACTGGGCACAGATACGCAGTATTTT. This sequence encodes CASSLTTLAGLGTDTQYF.

CDR3 amino acids: CASSLDRTYNEQFF. In nucleotides, the CDR3 is TGTGCCAGCAGCCTAGACAGGACCTACAATGAGCAGTTCTTC. The chain couples TRBV9 to TRBJ2-1; tentative D call: TRBD1 (6 bases). Germline V CDR1 and CDR2: SGDLS, YYNGEE. V was trimmed by 4 bases and J by 2 bases, leaving 10 bases between them. The CDR3 is 14 amino acids.

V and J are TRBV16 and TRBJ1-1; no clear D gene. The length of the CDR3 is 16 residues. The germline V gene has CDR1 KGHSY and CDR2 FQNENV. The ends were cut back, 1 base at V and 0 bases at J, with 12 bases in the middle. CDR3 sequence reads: CASSQFIEFLNTEAFF. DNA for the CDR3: TGTGCCAGCAGCCAATTCATTGAATTCTTGAACACTGAAGCTTTCTTT.

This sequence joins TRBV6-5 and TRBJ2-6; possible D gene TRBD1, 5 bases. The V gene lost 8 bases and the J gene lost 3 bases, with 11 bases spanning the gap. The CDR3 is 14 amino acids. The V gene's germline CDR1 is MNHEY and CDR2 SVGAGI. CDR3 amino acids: CASSRGVGANVLTF. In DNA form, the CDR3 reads TGTGCCAGCTCTAGGGGTGTTGGGGCCAACGTCCTGACTTTC.

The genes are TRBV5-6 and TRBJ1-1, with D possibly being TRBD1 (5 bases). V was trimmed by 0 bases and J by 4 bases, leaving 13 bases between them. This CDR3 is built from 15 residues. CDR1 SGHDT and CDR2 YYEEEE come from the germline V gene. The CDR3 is CASSLAGLGATEAFF. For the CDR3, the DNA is TGTGCCAGCAGCTTGGCCGGGCTCGGGGCCACTGAAGCTTTCTTT.

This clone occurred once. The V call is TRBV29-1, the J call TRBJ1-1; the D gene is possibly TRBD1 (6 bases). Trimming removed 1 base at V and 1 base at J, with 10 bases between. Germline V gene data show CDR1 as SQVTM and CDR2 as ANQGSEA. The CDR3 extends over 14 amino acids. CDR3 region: CSVEVGGGNTEAFF. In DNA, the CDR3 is TGCAGCGTTGAAGTGGGAGGGGGGAACACTGAAGCTTTCTTT.

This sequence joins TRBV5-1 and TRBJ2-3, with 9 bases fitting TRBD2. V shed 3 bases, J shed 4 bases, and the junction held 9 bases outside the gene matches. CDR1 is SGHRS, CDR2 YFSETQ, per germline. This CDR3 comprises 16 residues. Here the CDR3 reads CASSSGLANPPDTQYF. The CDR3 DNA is TGCGCCAGCAGCTCGGGACTAGCAAATCCCCCAGATACGCAGTATTTT.

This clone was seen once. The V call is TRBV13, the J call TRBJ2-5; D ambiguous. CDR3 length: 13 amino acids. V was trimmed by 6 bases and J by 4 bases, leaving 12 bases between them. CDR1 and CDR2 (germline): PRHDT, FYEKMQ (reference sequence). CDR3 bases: TGTGCCAGCAGTAATAGGTTGGTAGAGACCCAGTACTTC. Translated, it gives CASSNRLVETQYF.

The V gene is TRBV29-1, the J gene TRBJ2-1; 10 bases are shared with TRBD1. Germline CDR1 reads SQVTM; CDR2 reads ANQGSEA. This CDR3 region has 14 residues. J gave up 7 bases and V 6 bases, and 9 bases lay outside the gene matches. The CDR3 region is CSVHRDRGANEQFF. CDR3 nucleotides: TGCAGCGTCCACCGGGACAGGGGAGCAAATGAGCAGTTCTTC.

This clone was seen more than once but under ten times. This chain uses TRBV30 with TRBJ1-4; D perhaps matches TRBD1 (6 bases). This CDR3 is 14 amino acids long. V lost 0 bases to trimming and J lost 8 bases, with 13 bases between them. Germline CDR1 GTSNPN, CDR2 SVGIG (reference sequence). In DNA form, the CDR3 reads TGTGCCTGGAGTGTTAACAGGGTGGAGGAAAAACTGTTTTTT. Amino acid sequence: CAWSVNRVEEKLFF.

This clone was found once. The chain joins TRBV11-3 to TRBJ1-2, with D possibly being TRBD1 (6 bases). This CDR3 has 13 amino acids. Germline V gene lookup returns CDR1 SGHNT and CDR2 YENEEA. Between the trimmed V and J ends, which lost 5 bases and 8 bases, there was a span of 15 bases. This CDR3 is CASSRNRVGGYTF. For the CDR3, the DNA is TGTGCCAGCAGCAGGAACAGGGTCGGGGGCTACACCTTC.

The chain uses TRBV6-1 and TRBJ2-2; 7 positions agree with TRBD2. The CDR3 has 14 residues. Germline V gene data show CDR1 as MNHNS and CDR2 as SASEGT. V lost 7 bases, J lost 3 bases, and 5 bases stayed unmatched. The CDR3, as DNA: TGTGCCAGCAAGTTAGCGGGCGACACCGGGGAGCTGTTTTTT. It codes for CASKLAGDTGELFF.

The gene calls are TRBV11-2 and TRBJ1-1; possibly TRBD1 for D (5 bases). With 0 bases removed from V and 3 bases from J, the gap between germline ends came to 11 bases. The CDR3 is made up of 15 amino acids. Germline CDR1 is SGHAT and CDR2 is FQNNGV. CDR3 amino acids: CASSLELQGYTEAFF. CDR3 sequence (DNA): TGTGCCAGCAGCTTAGAATTGCAGGGCTACACTGAAGCTTTCTTT. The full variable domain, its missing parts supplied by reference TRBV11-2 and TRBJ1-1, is EAGVAQSPRYKIIEKRQSVAFWCNPISGHATLYWYQQILGQGPKLLIQFQNNGVVDDSQLPKDRFSAERLKGVDSTLKIQPAKLEDSAVYLCASSLELQGYTEAFFGQGTRLTVV.

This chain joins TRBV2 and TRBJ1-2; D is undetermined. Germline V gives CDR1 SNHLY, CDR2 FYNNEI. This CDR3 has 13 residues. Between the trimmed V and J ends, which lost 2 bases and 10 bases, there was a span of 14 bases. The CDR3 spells CASSERRSEAYTF. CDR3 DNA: TGTGCCAGCAGTGAACGGCGATCGGAGGCCTACACCTTC.